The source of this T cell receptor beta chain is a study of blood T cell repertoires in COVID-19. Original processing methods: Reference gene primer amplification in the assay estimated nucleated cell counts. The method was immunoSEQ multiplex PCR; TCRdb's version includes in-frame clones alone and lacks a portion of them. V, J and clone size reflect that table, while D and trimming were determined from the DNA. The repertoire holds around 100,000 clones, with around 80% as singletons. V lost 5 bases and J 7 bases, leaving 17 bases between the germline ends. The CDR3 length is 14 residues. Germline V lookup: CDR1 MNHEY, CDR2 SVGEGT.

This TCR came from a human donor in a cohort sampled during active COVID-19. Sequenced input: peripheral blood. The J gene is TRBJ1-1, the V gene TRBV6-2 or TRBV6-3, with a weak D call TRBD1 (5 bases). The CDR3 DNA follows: TGTGCCAGCAGTCGACAGCTCCTTACCGATGAAGCTTTCTTT. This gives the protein CASSRQLLTDEAFF.